What follows are 3 T cell receptor beta chains derived from one specimen sequenced in a study of T cells after yellow fever vaccination. TCRdb recomputed calls from the 5' RACE reads with MiXCR, one row per CDR3 protein. The sample shows approximately 250,000 distinct CDR3 sequences, 3.6% of them seen only once. Specimen: PBMCs, collected 15 days after the yellow fever booster vaccination. All receptors come from a man aged 18-30 years who received the YFV17D yellow fever vaccine.

This clonotype showed up just a few times. The CDR3 coding sequence is TGTGCCAGCAGCTTCTACAGACGGGCCGATACGCAGTATTTT. As protein: CASSFYRRADTQYF. The V call is TRBV7-8, the J call TRBJ2-3; D uncertain. The germline CDR1 and CDR2 sequences are SGHVS and FQNEAQ. Between the trimmed V and J ends, which lost 3 bases and 6 bases, there was a span of 13 bases. The CDR3 is made up of 14 amino acids.

V usage is TRBV5-4 and J usage is TRBJ2-7, with D unresolved. CDR1 SGHNT and CDR2 YYREEE come from the germline V gene (reference sequence). Trimming left V 2 bases short and J 3 bases short, with 9 bases between. The CDR3 is 13 residues long. The CDR3 region is CASSFSGVYEQYF. CDR3 nucleotide sequence: TGTGCCAGCAGCTTTTCAGGAGTCTACGAGCAGTACTTC. The full variable domain, its missing parts supplied by reference TRBV5-4 and TRBJ2-7, is ETGVTQSPTHLIKTRGQQVTLRCSSQSGHNTVSWYQQALGQGPQFIFQYYREEENGRGNFPPRFSGLQFPNYSSELNVNALELDDSALYLCASSFSGVYEQYFGPGTRLTVT.

This clonotype was recorded at least ten times. This rearrangement joins TRBV20-1 to TRBJ1-5; no definite D call. Germline CDR1 DFQATT, CDR2 SNEGSKA (reference sequence). The CDR3 has 12 residues. With 6 bases removed from V and 1 base from J, the gap between germline ends came to 7 bases. The CDR3 DNA sequence: TGCAGTGCCGCCGGCAGCAATCAGCCCCAGCATTTT. Translation: CSAAGSNQPQHF.